The 27 T cell receptor beta chains in this list originate from one sample, sequenced in a study of cytomegalovirus exposure and HLA in healthy donors. The primer mix had 60 Vbeta and 13 Jbeta primers. The protocol was immunoSEQ multiplex PCR, while the TCRdb copy is restricted to in-frame clones and leaves out a portion. The sample contains about 200,000 clones, 65% to 85% of which appear only once. What was sequenced was PBMCs. The origin of the receptors is a man aged 18 to 30 in good health and CMV-seronegative.

This clone has just a few counts. The V and J genes are TRBV7-8 and TRBJ2-1; 8 nucleotides agree with TRBD2. Germline CDR1 SGHVS, CDR2 FQNEAQ. The CDR3 runs to 15 residues. CDR3 DNA: TGTGTGGCGGGAGGAGGCTTTGGGTCCTACAATGAGCAGTTCTTC. Protein product: CVAGGGFGSYNEQFF.

This clone came up once. The rearrangement joins TRBV4-3 to TRBJ2-7, with 7 bases matching TRBD1. The V gene end was trimmed by 0 bases and the J gene end by 2 bases; junction bases not matched to a gene: 4. CDR3 size: 15 residues. CDR1 and CDR2 (germline): LGHNA, YSLEER. The CDR3 loop reads CASSQDRQGPYEQYF. CDR3 coding DNA: TGCGCCAGCAGCCAAGATCGACAGGGACCCTACGAGCAGTACTTC.

The chain couples TRBV5-1 to TRBJ2-5; 9 nucleotides agree with TRBD1. CDR3 length: 14 amino acids. CDR1 is SGHRS and CDR2 is YFSETQ in the germline V gene. V was pared by 0 bases and J by 5 bases, with 2 bases of the junction left unmatched. CDR3 DNA: TGCGCCAGCAGCTTGGGGACAGGGGCCGAGACCCAGTACTTC. Its protein is CASSLGTGAETQYF.

The chain links TRBV21-1 to TRBJ2-7; the DNA was not compared with TRBD2, the D call given in the table. TRBV21-1 is designated a pseudogene. This CDR3 is built from 16 residues. Here the CDR3 reads CASSPRGAGGSYEQYF. For the CDR3, the DNA is TGTGCCAGCAGTCCTCGAGGAGCGGGAGGGTCCTACGAGCAGTACTTC.

The chain combines TRBV29-1 with TRBJ2-7; 9 bases map to TRBD2. CDR3 length equals 14 residues. V was clipped by 6 bases and J by 4 bases; unmatched bases: 10. Looked up from germline, CDR1 is SQVTM and CDR2 is ANQGSEA. The CDR3 sequence: CSVLSSGSWYEQYF. CDR3 bases: TGCAGCGTACTAAGTAGCGGGAGTTGGTACGAGCAGTACTTC.

The chain uses TRBV6-1 and TRBJ1-4; perhaps TRBD1 as D (5 bases). The V gene's germline CDR1 is MNHNS and CDR2 SASEGT. CDR3 length: 16 residues. V was cut by 1 base and J by 2 bases, with 11 bases left in between. CDR3 coding DNA: TGTGCCAGCAGTGAAGTACTGGCAGGGACTAATGAAAAACTGTTTTTT. It specifies CASSEVLAGTNEKLFF.

The chain links TRBV7-2 to TRBJ2-3, with TRBD2 identical over 12 bases. The CDR3 runs 15 residues. Unmatched junction bases numbered 10, after V lost 1 base and J lost 14 bases. Germline V gene lookup returns CDR1 SGHTA and CDR2 FQGNSA. The CDR3: CASSLGVPSGGAPYF. DNA of the CDR3: TGTGCCAGCAGCTTAGGGGTCCCTAGCGGGGGGGCCCCGTATTTT. The entire variable domain, with the rest obtained from reference TRBV7-2 and TRBJ2-3, is as follows: GAGVSQSPSNKVTEKGKDVELRCDPISGHTALYWYRQSLGQGLEFLIYFQGNSAPDKSGLPSDRFSAERTGGSVSTLTIQRTQQEDSAVYLCASSLGVPSGGAPYFGPGTRLTVL.

This clone was observed once. Here the CDR3 reads CASSPTAGFSGANVLTF. DNA of the CDR3: TGTGCCAGCAGCCCTACGGCGGGCTTCTCTGGGGCCAACGTCCTGACTTTC. V usage is TRBV7-9 and J usage is TRBJ2-6; a weak D match, TRBD2 (5 bases). V was trimmed by 5 bases and J by 0 bases, leaving 14 bases between them. CDR1 and CDR2 (germline): SEHNR, FQNEAQ (reference sequence). This CDR3 comprises 17 residues.

The rearrangement uses TRBV5-4 and TRBJ2-2; D may be TRBD1 (6 bases). Trimming took 5 bases from V and 1 from J, leaving 9 bases between them. The CDR3 spans 14 residues. Per germline, CDR1 SGHNT and CDR2 YYREEE (reference sequence). The DNA for the CDR3 is TGTGCCAGCAGGACGGGACAGAACACCGGGGAGCTGTTTTTT. Translated, it gives CASRTGQNTGELFF.

The chain uses TRBV18 and TRBJ2-2; 7 nucleotides match TRBD2. Trimming cost V 3 bases and J 6 bases; bases outside gene matches: 4. The CDR3 totals 14 residues. Germline V gene sequence: CDR1 KGHSH, CDR2 LQKENI. CDR3 loop: CASSPSGIAGELFF. The CDR3 bases are TGTGCCAGCTCACCGAGCGGGATCGCCGGGGAGCTGTTTTTT.

V usage is TRBV7-9 and J usage is TRBJ1-5; 8 bases align to TRBD1. Looked up from germline, CDR1 is SEHNR and CDR2 is FQNEAQ (reference sequence). The CDR3 is 14 residues long. Germline trimming cut 2 bases from V and 5 bases from J; bases unmatched to any gene: 2. CDR3 sequence (DNA): TGTGCCAGCAGCTTATCAGGGGGCGATCAGCCCCAGCATTTT. Its translation is CASSLSGGDQPQHF.

This clone showed up just a few times. The chain is built from TRBV7-8 and TRBJ1-1; the D is unclear. CDR3 length equals 13 residues. CDR1 and CDR2 from the germline V gene are SGHVS and FQNEAQ. The ends were cut back, 3 bases at V and 4 bases at J, with 9 bases in the middle. In DNA form, the CDR3 reads TGTGCCAGCAGCTTGGGCTCTGGCACTGAAGCTTTCTTT. The encoded protein is CASSLGSGTEAFF.

J is TRBJ1-5 and V is TRBV19; TRBD1 agrees at 8 bases. CDR3 length equals 13 residues. CDR1 is LNHDA, CDR2 SQIVND, per germline (reference sequence). The junction had 7 bases not matched to a gene; V was cut back by 6 bases and J by 9 bases. Here the CDR3 reads CASSGQGSRPQHF. Written as DNA, the CDR3 is TGTGCCAGTAGCGGACAGGGCTCCCGGCCCCAGCATTTT.

The chain recombines TRBV4-3 with TRBJ1-1; 7 bases are a match to TRBD1. The germline V gene encodes CDR1 LGHNA and CDR2 YSLEER. Unmatched junction bases numbered 7, after V lost 0 bases and J lost 6 bases. The CDR3 is 15 residues long. This chain's CDR3 is CASSQEGRGSSEAFF. The CDR3 nucleotides read TGCGCCAGCAGCCAAGAAGGCAGGGGGTCCTCTGAAGCTTTCTTT.

The J gene is TRBJ2-7, the V gene TRBV5-1, with 9 bases matching TRBD2. The V gene end was trimmed by 4 bases and the J gene end by 0 bases; junction bases not matched to a gene: 2. Germline CDR1 is SGHRS and CDR2 is YFSETQ. The CDR3 extends over 14 amino acids. CDR3: CASSATSGSYEQYF. Written as DNA, the CDR3 is TGCGCCAGCAGCGCGACTAGCGGCTCCTACGAGCAGTACTTC.

Concerning this clone itself: The sample holds other DNA sequences that translate to the same CDR3. The chain combines TRBV7-9 with TRBJ1-4; possible D gene TRBD1, 5 bases. Germline V gene sequence: CDR1 SEHNR, CDR2 FQNEAQ (reference sequence). This CDR3 has 15 residues. Trimming pared 2 bases from V and 7 bases from J, leaving 14 bases between. This CDR3 is CASSLSGGVGEKLFF. The CDR3 bases are TGTGCCAGCAGCTTATCGGGGGGAGTAGGTGAAAAACTGTTTTTT.

The chain has TRBV5-6 and TRBJ2-2; 7 bases align to TRBD2. J was trimmed by 9 bases and V by 2 bases; bases with no gene match: 7. Germline assignment: CDR1 SGHDT and CDR2 YYEEEE. The CDR3 extends over 14 amino acids. The DNA of the CDR3 is TGTGCCAGCAGCTTTCTCCTAGCGGAGCGGGAGCTGTTTTTT. This gives the protein CASSFLLAERELFF.

The chain has TRBV15 and TRBJ2-3; D ambiguous. CDR3 length: 13 amino acids. The germline V and J ends were trimmed by 0 bases and 6 bases, with 7 bases remaining between them. Germline CDR1 reads LNHNV; CDR2 reads YYDKDF (reference sequence). The DNA of the CDR3 is TGTGCCACCAGCAGAGACCTAGAGGATACGCAGTATTTT. It is translated as CATSRDLEDTQYF.

The chain carries TRBV27 and TRBJ2-7; TRBD2 matches at 7 bases. CDR3 length: 15 amino acids. V lost 6 bases and J lost 5; bases outside the gene matches: 13. Germline V gene sequence: CDR1 MNHEY, CDR2 SMNVEV (reference sequence). In DNA, the CDR3 is TGTGCCAGCAGCCCCCTCAGCGGGGCCGCCCACGAGCAGTACTTC. This translates into CASSPLSGAAHEQYF.

The chain recombines TRBV7-9 with TRBJ2-7; D ambiguous. Trimming shortened V by 5 bases and J by 2 bases, and 13 bases separated the two germline ends. CDR1 and CDR2 (germline): SEHNR, FQNEAQ (reference sequence). The CDR3 has 14 residues. The DNA for the CDR3 is TGTGCCAGCAGCGCCGTAGGTGCGGCCTACGAGCAGTACTTC. Protein sequence: CASSAVGAAYEQYF.

The chain carries TRBV5-5 and TRBJ1-1, with 7 bases matching TRBD1. This CDR3 has 16 residues. The junction had 9 bases not matched to a gene; V was cut back by 0 bases and J by 4 bases. In germline, CDR1 is SGHKS, CDR2 YYEKEE (reference sequence). In nucleotides, the CDR3 is TGTGCCAGCAGCTTGGGAGTCACAGGGGCGGGCACTGAAGCTTTCTTT. It encodes CASSLGVTGAGTEAFF.

The genes are TRBV5-1 and TRBJ1-3, with a possible D match to TRBD1 (6 bases). Per germline, CDR1 SGHRS and CDR2 YFSETQ. The CDR3 spans 16 residues. V was cut by 7 bases and J by 2 bases, with 19 bases left in between. The CDR3 reads CASSPAGQLTGNTIYF. The CDR3 region has the DNA TGCGCCAGCTCACCGGCAGGACAGCTAACTGGAAACACCATATATTTT.

The genes are TRBV11-2 and TRBJ2-2; 12 bases line up with TRBD2. Per the germline V gene, CDR1 is SGHAT and CDR2 is FQNNGV. The CDR3 spans 15 residues. J was trimmed by 8 bases and V by 2 bases; bases with no gene match: 3. In DNA form, the CDR3 reads TGTGCCAGCAGCTTAAGAGGACTAGCGGGAGGGGAGCTGTTTTTT. Protein sequence: CASSLRGLAGGELFF.

In this sample, this clone turned up a few times. This rearrangement joins TRBV10-2 to TRBJ1-2; D might be TRBD1 (6 bases). V was pared by 2 bases and J by 7 bases, with 17 bases between. CDR1 WSHSY and CDR2 SAAADI come from the germline V gene. This CDR3 has 15 residues. CDR3 sequence (DNA): TGCGCCAGCAGTGAGACCGGACAGTTAAATAGTGGCTACACCTTC. Amino acids: CASSETGQLNSGYTF.

The genes are TRBV7-2 and TRBJ2-3, with TRBD2 identical over 10 bases. V gave up 0 bases and J gave up 6 bases; unmatched junction bases: 0. Germline V gene sequence: CDR1 SGHTA, CDR2 FQGNSA. This CDR3 is built from 14 residues. The CDR3 sequence: CASSLAGLADTQYF. As DNA, the CDR3 is TGTGCCAGCAGCTTAGCGGGACTAGCGGATACGCAGTATTTT.

The chain carries TRBV9 and TRBJ1-2, with TRBD1 identical over 10 bases. The CDR3 length is 16 residues. After removal of 4 bases from V and 5 bases from J, the junction contained 11 bases not matched to a gene. Germline CDR1 reads SGDLS; CDR2 reads YYNGEE. The CDR3 DNA follows: TGTGCCAGCAGCCCCATGGGGGGGACAGGGGAATATGGCTACACCTTC. Translating gives CASSPMGGTGEYGYTF.

V gene TRBV11-2 combines with J gene TRBJ2-5, with 11 positions matching TRBD2. The V segment lost 5 bases and the J segment 2 bases; nucleotides outside the gene matches: 7. CDR1 is SGHAT, CDR2 FQNNGV, per germline. CDR3 size: 16 residues. CDR3 nucleotide sequence: TGTGCCAGCAGCAAGACTAGCGGGGCCCAACAAGAGACCCAGTACTTC. Translation gives CASSKTSGAQQETQYF.